Below are 21 T cell receptor beta chains sequenced from a single sample in a study of T-cell memory formation after mild COVID-19 (dated by TCRdb to about 2021). Library preparation used 5' RACE. Instrument used: Illumina NovaSeq 6000. Starting from the raw public reads, TCRdb applied fastp trimming at Q25, assembled clones with MiXCR and retained in-frame beta chains. When rows share a CDR3 protein, they turn into one entry using the most common DNA and genes. Here the sample has almost 550,000 distinct CDR3 sequences; just over 20% occur a single time. The ten biggest clones cover around 12% of the sample. Sequencing was done on a sample of PBMCs or a T cell subset sorted from them (not recorded which). The receptors originated from an adult woman who had mild COVID-19 (a few samples of this study predate the infection). The sample titles of this study are shuffled in the database, so cell type and time point are left out; the donor was told from shared clones.

The V call is TRBV6-5, the J call TRBJ2-7; 7 nucleotides line up with TRBD2. The CDR3 totals 14 residues. The junction had 1 base not matched to a gene; V was cut back by 0 bases and J by 2 bases. Germline V lookup: CDR1 MNHEY, CDR2 SVGAGI. The DNA of the CDR3 is TGTGCCAGCAGTTACTCCCTAGCGGCCTACGAGCAGTACTTC. Protein: CASSYSLAAYEQYF.

The chain recombines TRBV30 with TRBJ2-1, with TRBD2 as a possible D gene (5 bases). This CDR3 comprises 13 residues. Germline loops: CDR1 GTSNPN, CDR2 SVGIG (reference sequence). Trimming took off 4 bases at V and 9 bases at J, with 16 bases between the two ends. The CDR3 sequence is CAWTHGLLREQFF. CDR3 DNA: TGTGCCTGGACCCACGGACTGCTGCGTGAGCAGTTCTTC.

The rearrangement uses TRBV29-1 and TRBJ1-2; no reliable D call. The germline CDR1 and CDR2 sequences are SQVTM and ANQGSEA. This CDR3 region has 13 residues. V was clipped by 0 bases and J by 6 bases, with 11 bases between them. The CDR3 reads CSVEDSAGNGYTF. The DNA for the CDR3 is TGCAGCGTTGAAGATTCGGCGGGAAATGGCTACACCTTC.

This chain links TRBV7-9 with TRBJ2-5; 10 bases map to TRBD2. Germline loops: CDR1 SEHNR, CDR2 FQNEAQ (reference sequence). The CDR3 length is 17 residues. The ends lost 1 base at V and 4 bases at J; junction bases unmatched: 9. In DNA form, the CDR3 reads TGTGCCAGCAGCTTAGTCCCGGGACTAGCGACCAGAGAGACCCAGTACTTC. This translates into CASSLVPGLATRETQYF. The variable domain in full, with the rest retrieved from reference TRBV7-9 and TRBJ2-5, is DTGVSQNPRHKITKRGQNVTFRCDPISEHNRLYWYRQTLGQGPEFLTYFQNEAQLEKSRLLSDRFSAERPKGSFSTLEIQRTEQGDSAMYLCASSLVPGLATRETQYFGPGTRLLVL.

This clonotype is a singleton in its sample. This chain links TRBV4-1 with TRBJ1-4; D is ambiguous. V was trimmed by 4 bases and J by 12 bases, leaving 18 bases between them. This CDR3 has 14 amino acids. Looked up from germline, CDR1 is MGHRA and CDR2 is YSYEKL. As DNA, the CDR3 is TGCGCCAGCAGCCCCGTGGACGGCGAATGGGAACTGTTTTTT. It specifies CASSPVDGEWELFF.

DNA of the CDR3: TGCGCCAGCAGCTTGTCCGGGGGAATGGACTATGGCTACACCTTC. Its protein is CASSLSGGMDYGYTF. This chain links TRBV5-1 with TRBJ1-2, with D possibly matching TRBD1 (5 bases). Germline loops: CDR1 SGHRS, CDR2 YFSETQ. The CDR3 is 15 residues long. V was pared by 1 base and J by 3 bases, with 13 bases between.

This clonotype was recorded at least ten times. The genes are TRBV7-8 and TRBJ2-5; D remains ambiguous. The CDR3 has 13 amino acids. V was trimmed by 4 bases and J by 5 bases, leaving 11 bases between them. Germline V gene sequence: CDR1 SGHVS, CDR2 FQNEAQ. CDR3 loop: CASSSGPRETQYF. The CDR3 DNA follows: TGTGCCAGCAGCTCCGGCCCAAGGGAGACCCAGTACTTC. Using reference TRBV7-8 and TRBJ2-5 for the parts outside the CDR3, the full variable domain is GAGVSQSPRYKVAKRGQDVALRCDPISGHVSLFWYQQALGQGPEFLTYFQNEAQLDKSGLPSDRFFAERPEGSVSTLKIQRTQQEDSAVYLCASSSGPRETQYFGPGTRLLVL.

The sample holds a few counts of this clonotype. This chain joins TRBV12-3 or TRBV12-4 and TRBJ2-1, with D possibly matching TRBD1 (7 bases). V lost 3 bases, J lost 4 bases, and 13 bases lay in between. The CDR3 consists of 15 residues. In DNA form, the CDR3 reads TGTGCCAGCAGTTTGGCGGGACAGCTATACAATGAGCAGTTCTTC. Amino acids: CASSLAGQLYNEQFF.

The V gene is TRBV6-5, the J gene TRBJ1-5; no firm D call. CDR3 length: 13 residues. Germline V gene data show CDR1 as MNHEY and CDR2 as SVGAGI. V was trimmed by 2 bases and J by 7 bases, leaving 9 bases between them. CDR3 protein: CASSYRGPQPQHF. CDR3 DNA sequence: TGTGCCAGCAGTTACCGTGGGCCCCAGCCCCAGCATTTT.

In this sample, this clonotype turned up a few times. The chain couples TRBV24-1 to TRBJ2-1; 10 bases are a match to TRBD2. The CDR3 covers 17 residues. Per the germline V gene, CDR1 is KGHDR and CDR2 is SFDVKD. The trim removed 4 bases at V and 4 bases at J, leaving 9 bases unmatched. CDR3 sequence reads: CATSEPPLAGVYNEQFF. The CDR3 DNA is TGTGCCACCAGTGAACCACCGCTAGCGGGAGTGTACAATGAGCAGTTCTTC.

This clonotype turned up a few times. The chain is built from TRBV9 and TRBJ2-6; D gene ambiguous. Trimming pared 3 bases from V and 4 bases from J, leaving 11 bases between. Germline V gene sequence: CDR1 SGDLS, CDR2 YYNGEE. The CDR3 loop spans 15 amino acids. DNA for the CDR3: TGTGCCAGCAGCGCCTTAGATACGGGGGCCAACGTCCTGACTTTC. This gives the protein CASSALDTGANVLTF.

The sample holds a few counts of this clonotype. The rearrangement uses TRBV6-5 and TRBJ2-7; the match to TRBD2 covers 9 bases. The CDR3 covers 13 residues. V trimming: 6 bases; J trimming: 2 bases; junction bases outside the gene matches: 2. In germline, CDR1 is MNHEY, CDR2 SVGAGI. CDR3: CASRAGGTYEQYF. CDR3 nucleotide sequence: TGTGCCAGCAGAGCGGGAGGAACCTACGAGCAGTACTTC.

In its sample, this clonotype was seen a few times. This chain connects TRBV25-1 to TRBJ2-1; TRBD1 is a possible D gene (5 bases). This CDR3 is 13 amino acids long. Germline values: CDR1 MGHDK, CDR2 SYGVNS. Trimming pared 1 base from V and 8 bases from J, leaving 9 bases between. The DNA of the CDR3 is TGTGCCAGCAGTGAATTTGCCAGGGATGAGCAGTTCTTC. This sequence encodes CASSEFARDEQFF.

This clonotype was counted a few times. This chain joins TRBV6-5 and TRBJ1-2; TRBD1 is a possible D gene (5 bases). CDR1 and CDR2 (germline): MNHEY, SVGAGI. V was trimmed by 6 bases and J by 10 bases, leaving 27 bases between them. This CDR3 region has 16 residues. CDR3 residues: CASSPNWGDHPLYYTF. CDR3 bases: TGTGCCAGCAGCCCAAACTGGGGGGATCATCCTTTGTACTACACCTTC.

The chain is built from TRBV20-1 and TRBJ2-7; possibly TRBD1 or TRBD2 for D (5 bases each). Germline lookup yields CDR1 DFQATT and CDR2 SNEGSKA (reference sequence). The V end was cut by 3 bases, the J end by 4 bases, with 16 bases between. The CDR3 covers 14 residues. CDR3 residues: CSASRGRAPYEQYF. CDR3 nucleotide sequence: TGCAGTGCTAGTCGGGGCAGGGCTCCTTACGAGCAGTACTTC.

This clonotype was observed a few times. V gene TRBV5-6 combines with J gene TRBJ1-2, with D possibly TRBD1 on 6 matching bases. V was clipped by 0 bases and J by 6 bases, with 12 bases between them. Germline V CDR1 and CDR2: SGHDT, YYEEEE. CDR3 length: 14 residues. In nucleotides, the CDR3 is TGTGCCAGCAGCTTGGCAGGGGAAAGGGATGGCTACACCTTC. Translation: CASSLAGERDGYTF.

This clonotype was seen a few times. Mismatch with germline at one junction end may stem from a read error. The V call is TRBV29-1, the J call TRBJ1-2; no firm D call. Germline V gene sequence: CDR1 SQVTM, CDR2 ANQGSEA. There are 12 residues in the CDR3. Here the CDR3 DNA reads TGCAGCGTGGAAGCGGATTTGGATGGCTACACCTTC. Its protein product is CSVEADLDGYTF.

This clonotype was recorded only once. The rearrangement links TRBV10-3 to TRBJ2-1, with a tentative D call TRBD2 (5 bases). V lost 6 bases to trimming and J lost 0 bases, with 12 bases between them. Per the germline V gene, CDR1 is ENHRY and CDR2 is SYGVKD. The CDR3 has 15 residues. This CDR3 reads CAISGEPPSYNEQFF. The CDR3 nucleotides are TGTGCCATCAGCGGGGAACCCCCCTCCTACAATGAGCAGTTCTTC.

The chain uses TRBV29-1 and TRBJ2-3; TRBD2 is a possible D gene (5 bases). Germline assignment: CDR1 SQVTM and CDR2 ANQGSEA. The CDR3 has 11 residues. The V end was cut by 7 bases, the J end by 7 bases, with 12 bases between. CDR3 region: CSALDLYTQYF. As DNA, the CDR3 is TGCAGCGCACTAGACCTTTATACGCAGTATTTT.

Only a few counts were recorded for this clonotype. J is TRBJ2-1 and V is TRBV11-3; D remains ambiguous. Germline CDR1 and CDR2: SGHNT and YENEEA. Trimming pared 4 bases from V and 3 bases from J, leaving 13 bases between. This CDR3 has 15 amino acids. The CDR3 region has the DNA TGTGCCAGCAGCTCACTCGTTTTTAACTACAATGAGCAGTTCTTC. Its protein is CASSSLVFNYNEQFF. Using reference TRBV11-3 and TRBJ2-1 for the parts outside the CDR3, the full variable domain is EAGVVQSPRYKIIEKKQPVAFWCNPISGHNTLYWYLQNLGQGPELLIRYENEEAVDDSQLPKDRFSAERLKGVDSTLKIQPAELGDSAVYLCASSSLVFNYNEQFFGPGTRLTVL.

This clonotype was counted a few times. V is TRBV23-1 and J is TRBJ2-3; 7 bases are a match to TRBD2. TRBV23-1 is an ORF for which the function is uncertain. V shed 8 bases, J shed 2 bases, and the junction held 4 bases outside the gene matches. The CDR3 runs 13 residues. The CDR3 loop is CASRDYYTDTQYF. The DNA of the CDR3 is TGCGCCAGCCGGGACTACTACACAGATACGCAGTATTTT.